This T cell receptor (beta chain) appears in the sequencing data of a study of T cell responses to AZD1222 COVID-19 vaccine (dated by TCRdb to about 2021). For context, the study as a whole: TCR sequencing covered some 240 trial participants: about 210 given two doses of AZD1222 and around 26 given two doses of MenACWY control vaccine. Trial participants were enrolled by age into 18-55, 56-69 and 70-plus year subgroups, with approximately 160, 26 and 62 TCR-sequenced participants respectively.

The CDR3 regions of human TCRbeta chains were analyzed by immunosequencing. In the authors' own workflow: TCRs in the repertoires were compared against a reference library of SARS-CoV-2-specific TCRs that had been generated with the MIRA antigen-specificity platform. Breadth meant the fraction of unique TCRs that were SARS-CoV-2-associated, whereas depth meant the fraction of total T cells that were SARS-CoV-2-associated. Using the MIRA data, every spike-specific TCR was mapped to the spike region that the TCR reacted to and assigned to either a CD4 or a CD8 class. Log10-transformed breadth and depth values were compared by one-way ANOVA with Sidak's multiple comparisons tests. TCRdb carries this immuneACCESS record with in-frame sequences only. Its versions omit some clonotypes, under half of them owing to an unresolved V gene in the studies checked, with the rest unexplained. D and trimming were read from the DNA, whereas the V and J calls and clone size are those reported in that table. The sample data list 120,000 to 150,000 clones, and roughly nine tenths of these were observed just once. Roughly 1.7% of the sample rests with the top ten.

The time point label on this specimen signifies: about 28 days (+/-7) after the second vaccine dose. AZD1222 recipients with second doses at about 4 weeks or about 12 weeks were pooled, because spike-specific TCR depth and breadth did not differ between schedules. Samples from vaccinated people were obtained from the UK trials COV001 and COV002, which included a single-blind randomized controlled phase 2/3 trial of AZD1222 (ChAdOx1 nCoV-19) in healthy adults. Trial participant PBMC samples were collected at day 0 and day 28 after the second dose for TCRbeta chain sequencing. Concerning this clone itself: Its antigen remains undetermined. The input lacks base qualities; no much larger clone sits a single base away.

What the authors observed across the whole study: No day 14 peak-response samples were available, so repertoires were characterized only after the peak T cell response. The 56-69-year group was small, and its depth increase did not reach significance, likely because of low power. Vaccine-associated CD4 TCRs spanned the whole spike protein, with dominant responses in regions 160-218 and 743-854. After two AZD1222 doses, spike-specific TCR breadth and depth were significantly higher than at day 0 and than in MenACWY recipients. Participants were mostly white British, with more females than males. The authors suggested clonal diversity may have been underestimated. Reportedly, close to half of the unique spike-specific TCRs recognized epitopes lying outside the regions that are mutated in the B.1.351 and B.1.1.7 variants. Conclusions about previously exposed vaccinees are limited, since just five to seven AZD1222 recipients were seropositive for SARS-CoV-2 at baseline.

Its CDR3 holds 17 amino acids, cysteine through phenylalanine. The sequence is cut down to CDR3 DNA, 51 bases in frame from base 1. The germline V gene specifies LGHNA as CDR1 and YNFKEQ as CDR2. The germline V and J ends show losses of 4 bases and 5 bases respectively, and no gene match explains 12 bases of the junction. The V and J genes are TRBV4-2 and TRBJ2-1, with 9 bases matching TRBD1. The specimen was peripheral blood, collected 28 days after the second AZD1222 dose. This TCR was recovered from an adult who received the AZD1222 COVID-19 vaccine. The DNA sequence reads TGTGCCAGCAGCCCCAAGAGTACAGGGGGCGCCGACAATGAGCAGTTCTTC. Translation gives CASSPKSTGGADNEQFF.